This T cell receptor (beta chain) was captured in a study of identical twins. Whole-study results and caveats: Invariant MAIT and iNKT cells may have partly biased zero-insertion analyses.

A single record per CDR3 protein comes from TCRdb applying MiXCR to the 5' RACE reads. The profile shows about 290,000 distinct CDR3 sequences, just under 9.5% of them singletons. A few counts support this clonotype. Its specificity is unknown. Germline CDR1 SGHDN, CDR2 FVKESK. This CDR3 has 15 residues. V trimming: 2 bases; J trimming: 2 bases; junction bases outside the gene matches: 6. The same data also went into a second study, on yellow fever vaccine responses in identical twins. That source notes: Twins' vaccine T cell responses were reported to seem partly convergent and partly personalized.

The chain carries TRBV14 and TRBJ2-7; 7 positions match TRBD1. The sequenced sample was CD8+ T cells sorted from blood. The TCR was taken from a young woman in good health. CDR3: CASSQRNRGAYEQYF. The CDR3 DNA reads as TGTGCCAGCAGCCAACGGAACAGGGGAGCCTACGAGCAGTACTTC.